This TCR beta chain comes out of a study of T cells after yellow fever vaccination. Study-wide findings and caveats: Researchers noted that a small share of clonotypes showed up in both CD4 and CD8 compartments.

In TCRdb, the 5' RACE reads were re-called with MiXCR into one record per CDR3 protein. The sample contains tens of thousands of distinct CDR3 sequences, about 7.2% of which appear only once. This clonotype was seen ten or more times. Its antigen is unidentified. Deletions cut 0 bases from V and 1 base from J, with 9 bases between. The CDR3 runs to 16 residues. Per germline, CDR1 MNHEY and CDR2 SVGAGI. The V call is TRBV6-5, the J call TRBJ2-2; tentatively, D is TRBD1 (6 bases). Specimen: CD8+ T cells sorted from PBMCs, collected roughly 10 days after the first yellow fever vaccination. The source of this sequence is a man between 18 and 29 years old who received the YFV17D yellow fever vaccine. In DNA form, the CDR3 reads TGTGCCAGCAGTTACTCGACAGGAGGGAACACCGGGGAGCTGTTTTTT. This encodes CASSYSTGGNTGELFF.